The 23 T cell receptor beta chains listed next were all sequenced from one sample in a study of graft-versus-host responses after intestinal transplantation. The repertoire was sequenced with immunoSEQ multiplex PCR; TCRdb's copy has only in-frame clones and lacks some. The sample holds about 24,000 clones, under 45% seen once. The sample in question was alloreactive CD4+ T cells from a mixed lymphocyte reaction culture, obtained before intestinal transplant. Subset defined: CFSE-low proliferating T cells sorted from approximately 6-day pre-transplant mixed lymphocyte reaction (GvH or HvG direction). The receptor source for this set is a human patient who received an intestinal transplant.

V and J are TRBV18 and TRBJ2-7, with 7 positions matching TRBD1. Germline values: CDR1 KGHSH, CDR2 LQKENI. Trimming removed 3 bases from V and 2 bases from J; junction bases left unmatched: 1. The CDR3 runs 13 residues. DNA of the CDR3: TGTGCCAGCTCACCGGGACAGACCTACGAGCAGTACTTC. It encodes CASSPGQTYEQYF.

The rearrangement joins TRBV30 to TRBJ2-7; D gene ambiguous. Trimming took off 2 bases at V and 3 bases at J, with 5 bases between the two ends. The CDR3 runs 11 residues. The germline V gene has CDR1 GTSNPN and CDR2 SVGIG (reference sequence). In nucleotides, the CDR3 is TGTGCCTGGAGTCGTAGCTACGAGCAGTACTTC. Translation: CAWSRSYEQYF.

In its sample, this clone was seen a few times. The chain links TRBV27 to TRBJ2-7; weak D call: TRBD1 (6 bases). The length of the CDR3 is 13 residues. The V gene's germline CDR1 is MNHEY and CDR2 SMNVEV (reference sequence). Trimming left V 2 bases short and J 3 bases short, with 8 bases between. CDR3 coding DNA: TGTGCCAGCAGTTTAGCACAGGGCTACGAGCAGTACTTC. It translates to CASSLAQGYEQYF.

The CDR3 is CASSESGGGSQPQHF. CDR3 sequence (DNA): TGTGCCAGCAGTGAGTCGGGGGGAGGATCTCAGCCCCAGCATTTT. The chain joins TRBV6-4 to TRBJ1-5, with a weak D call TRBD1 (5 bases). V shed 3 bases and J shed 6 bases, with 15 bases lying between them. Germline V gives CDR1 MRHNA, CDR2 SNTAGT. The CDR3 has 15 amino acids.

The chain joins TRBV14 to TRBJ2-3; D gene ambiguous. The CDR3 length is 16 residues. V was pared by 1 base and J by 4 bases, with 15 bases between. Germline V lookup: CDR1 SGHDN, CDR2 FVKESK. The CDR3 sequence: CASSQGRVYPPDTQYF. CDR3 nucleotide sequence: TGTGCCAGCAGCCAAGGTCGAGTCTATCCCCCAGATACGCAGTATTTT.

The V call is TRBV6-5, the J call TRBJ2-7, with 10 bases matching TRBD1. Germline CDR1 is MNHEY and CDR2 is SVGAGI. The length of the CDR3 is 14 residues. The CDR3 region is CASYGGQGSYEQYF. In nucleotides, the CDR3 is TGTGCGAGCTATGGGGGACAGGGGTCCTACGAGCAGTACTTC.

The genes are TRBV6-5 and TRBJ1-3, with 7 bases aligning to TRBD1. The CDR3 runs to 16 residues. With V trimmed by 0 bases and J by 0 bases, 2 bases remained unmatched. Looked up from germline, CDR1 is MNHEY and CDR2 is SVGAGI. Here the CDR3 DNA reads TGTGCCAGCAGTTACTCCGGGGACAGCTCTGGAAACACCATATATTTT. Protein: CASSYSGDSSGNTIYF.

The chain has TRBV6-5 and TRBJ1-2, with D tentatively TRBD1 (5 bases). Germline V CDR1 and CDR2: MNHEY, SVGAGI. Trimming shortened V by 0 bases and J by 8 bases, and 16 bases separated the two germline ends. The CDR3 extends over 15 amino acids. CDR3 bases: TGTGCCAGCAGTTACTCCCCCATGGGAGGGGAGGGCTACACCTTC. Translated: CASSYSPMGGEGYTF.

This sequence joins TRBV6-5 and TRBJ2-7, with a weak D call TRBD1 (6 bases). The CDR3 sequence is 14 residues long. Trimming cost V 2 bases and J 4 bases, with 12 bases left between them. Germline V gives CDR1 MNHEY, CDR2 SVGAGI. The CDR3 here is CASSYEDRQYEQYF. As DNA, the CDR3 is TGTGCCAGCAGTTACGAAGACAGGCAATACGAGCAGTACTTC.

This sequence joins TRBV5-4 and TRBJ2-7; 12 nucleotides line up with TRBD1. The CDR3 extends over 15 amino acids. CDR1 and CDR2 (germline): SGHNT, YYREEE (reference sequence). The junction had 6 bases not matched to a gene; V was cut back by 4 bases and J by 4 bases. CDR3 nucleotides: TGTGCCAGCAGCAGCGGGACAGGGGGCGCTTACGAGCAGTACTTC. Translated: CASSSGTGGAYEQYF. The full variable domain, completed using reference TRBV5-4 and TRBJ2-7, is ETGVTQSPTHLIKTRGQQVTLRCSSQSGHNTVSWYQQALGQGPQFIFQYYREEENGRGNFPPRFSGLQFPNYSSELNVNALELDDSALYLCASSSGTGGAYEQYFGPGTRLTVT.

J is TRBJ1-5 and V is TRBV4-2, with D possibly TRBD1 on 5 matching bases. Germline loops: CDR1 LGHNA, CDR2 YNFKEQ. Trimming pared 0 bases from V and 7 bases from J, leaving 13 bases between. There are 15 residues in the CDR3. CDR3 bases: TGTGCCAGCAGCCAAGAAGGCCAGGGCCTGCAGCCCCAGCATTTT. Its protein product is CASSQEGQGLQPQHF.

The CDR3 here is CASSYSSTYSSYEQYF. In DNA form, the CDR3 reads TGTGCCAGCAGTTACTCATCGACATACAGCTCCTACGAGCAGTACTTC. The rearrangement uses TRBV6-5 and TRBJ2-7; D call uncertain. This CDR3 is built from 16 residues. With 0 bases removed from V and 0 bases from J, the gap between germline ends came to 12 bases. The V gene's germline CDR1 is MNHEY and CDR2 SVGAGI.

The chain links TRBV11-1 to TRBJ2-1; TRBD2 aligns across 9 bases. The CDR3 has 16 residues. V lost 2 bases to trimming and J lost 4 bases; unmatched junction nucleotides: 6. Germline CDR1 and CDR2: SGHAT and FQDESV (reference sequence). The CDR3 protein is CASSLRREGQYNEQFF. The CDR3, as DNA: TGTGCCAGCAGCTTAAGGCGGGAGGGCCAGTACAATGAGCAGTTCTTC.

V usage is TRBV7-9 and J usage is TRBJ2-4; D may be TRBD1 (6 bases). Germline lookup yields CDR1 SEHNR and CDR2 FQNEAQ (reference sequence). The CDR3 sequence is 16 residues long. The V end lost 6 bases, the J end lost 4 bases, and 19 bases lay between the germline ends. This chain's CDR3 is CASSRLGSGEKNIQYF. Written as DNA, the CDR3 is TGTGCCAGCAGTAGGCTGGGGTCAGGGGAGAAAAACATTCAGTACTTC.

The chain joins TRBV2 to TRBJ2-4; D might be TRBD2 (5 bases). Trimming left V 4 bases short and J 5 bases short, with 15 bases between. Per the germline V gene, CDR1 is SNHLY and CDR2 is FYNNEI. The CDR3 covers 15 residues. CDR3 loop: CASSVGADWENIQYF. Here the CDR3 DNA reads TGTGCCAGCAGTGTAGGAGCGGATTGGGAAAACATTCAGTACTTC.

J is TRBJ1-2 and V is TRBV5-4; 8 bases are shared with TRBD1. This CDR3 has 14 amino acids. V lost 5 bases, J lost 8 bases, and 11 bases stayed unmatched. In germline, CDR1 is SGHNT, CDR2 YYREEE (reference sequence). The CDR3 DNA reads TGTGCCAGCAGTGGTACTACAGGGGGTGGAGGCTACACCTTC. It encodes CASSGTTGGGGYTF.

The chain is built from TRBV28 and TRBJ2-3; D remains unclear. Trimming left V 5 bases short and J 5 bases short, with 14 bases between. Germline loops: CDR1 MDHEN, CDR2 SYDVKM. This CDR3 has 14 amino acids. In DNA, the CDR3 is TGTGCCAGCAGTACTTTAACAGCTTTAGATACGCAGTATTTT. Translated: CASSTLTALDTQYF.

Only a few counts were recorded for this clone. The CDR3 region has the DNA TGTGCCAGCAGTTTCGTCGACAGGGACAATGAGCAGTTCTTC. Translation: CASSFVDRDNEQFF. This chain connects TRBV28 to TRBJ2-1; 7 bases agree with TRBD1. V dropped 3 bases and J dropped 5; count of bases not matched to a gene: 4. This CDR3 is built from 14 residues. CDR1 MDHEN and CDR2 SYDVKM come from the germline V gene.

The rearrangement joins TRBV6-1 to TRBJ2-3, with D possibly TRBD2 on 5 matching bases. This CDR3 contains 14 residues. Germline V lookup: CDR1 MNHNS, CDR2 SASEGT. V lost 2 bases and J lost 13, with 19 bases in between. CDR3 sequence (DNA): TGTGCCAGCAGTGAACTACACGTGCGAGGGAGAGAGTATTTT. This translates into CASSELHVRGREYF.

The V call is TRBV30, the J call TRBJ2-5; 9 bases map to TRBD2. The trim removed 0 bases at V and 5 bases at J, leaving 13 bases unmatched. Germline V gene sequence: CDR1 GTSNPN, CDR2 SVGIG (reference sequence). The CDR3 is 17 amino acids. CDR3 residues: CAWSVQPRLAVRETQYF. The CDR3 DNA reads TGTGCCTGGAGTGTACAGCCCAGACTAGCGGTACGGGAGACCCAGTACTTC.

This clone came up a few times. The J gene is TRBJ2-1, the V gene TRBV4-2; 11 bases match TRBD2. The CDR3 contains 16 residues. CDR1 is LGHNA, CDR2 YNFKEQ, per germline. With 1 base clipped from V and 7 bases from J, the junction kept 6 bases outside the gene matches. The CDR3 DNA sequence: TGTGCCAGCAGCCAAGGAGAAACTAGCGGGAGTAATGAGCAGTTCTTC. Translation: CASSQGETSGSNEQFF.

V and J are TRBV28 and TRBJ1-6, with a weak D call TRBD1 (6 bases). CDR1 and CDR2 from the germline V gene are MDHEN and SYDVKM. The CDR3 consists of 12 residues. Trimming removed 5 bases at V and 11 bases at J, with 10 bases between. The CDR3 coding sequence is TGTGCCAGCAGTGAGTCAGGGGCACCCCTCCACTTT. Translation: CASSESGAPLHF.

This clone was seen only a few times. The genes are TRBV30 and TRBJ1-1, with a weak D call TRBD1 (6 bases). The V end was cut by 0 bases, the J end by 10 bases, with 12 bases between. CDR3 length: 12 residues. Germline assignment: CDR1 GTSNPN and CDR2 SVGIG (reference sequence). The CDR3 DNA follows: TGTGCCTGGAGTGTACGGAACAGGGCAGCTTTCTTT. Translating it yields CAWSVRNRAAFF.